Included here is one T cell receptor beta chain sequence, with context. The antigen remains unidentified. These data are taken from a study of cytomegalovirus exposure and HLA in healthy donors. In the PCR, 60 Vbeta and 13 Jbeta primers were used. Clones were sequenced by immunoSEQ multiplex PCR, and TCRdb holds only the in-frame ones, with some missing. This listing includes 85,000 or so clones. Study-level results: Testing in vitro showed a few CMV-associated chains specific for CMV antigens. Beyond CMV serostatus, there was no information to go on about immune exposure. Several of the most significant clusters appeared, in a later analysis, to be linked to common viral pathogens. Another analysis was done later, and it associated 16,951 TCR beta sequences with HLA alleles at 0.05 false discovery rate.

V was pared by 0 bases and J by 4 bases, with 3 bases of the junction left unmatched. The CDR3 has 15 residues. Germline V gives CDR1 SGHRS, CDR2 YFSETQ. J is TRBJ1-1 and V is TRBV5-1; 10 nucleotides match TRBD1. This TCR was recovered from a woman between 25 and 40 years old in good health and CMV-seronegative. Sequenced input: PBMCs. Here the CDR3 reads CASSLGQGAVTEAFF. CDR3 in DNA: TGCGCCAGCAGCTTGGGACAGGGGGCTGTCACTGAAGCTTTCTTT.